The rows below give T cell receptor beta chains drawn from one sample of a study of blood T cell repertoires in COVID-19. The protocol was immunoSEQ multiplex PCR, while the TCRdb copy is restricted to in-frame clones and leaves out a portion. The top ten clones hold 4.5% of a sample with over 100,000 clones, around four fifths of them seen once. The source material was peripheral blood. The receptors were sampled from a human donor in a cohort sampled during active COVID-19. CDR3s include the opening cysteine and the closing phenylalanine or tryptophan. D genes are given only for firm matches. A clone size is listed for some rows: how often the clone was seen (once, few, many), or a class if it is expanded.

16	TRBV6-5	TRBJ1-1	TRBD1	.	TGTGCCAGCAGTTACTCAGGGACAGGGATGAACACTGAAGCTTTCTTT	CASSYSGTGMNTEAFF
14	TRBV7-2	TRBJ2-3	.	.	TGTGCCAGCAGCTTACTAGATTTCACAGATACGCAGTATTTT	CASSLLDFTDTQYF
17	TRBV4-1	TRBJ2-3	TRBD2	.	TGCGCCAGCAGCCAATCCGCTAGCGGGGGGATCGCAGATACGCAGTATTTT	CASSQSASGGIADTQYF
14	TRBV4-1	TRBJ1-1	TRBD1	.	TGCGCCAGCAGCCAAACAGGGGGGAACACTGAAGCTTTCTTT	CASSQTGGNTEAFF
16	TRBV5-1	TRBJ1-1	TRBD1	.	TGCGCCAGCAGCCCGTTGACAGGGGGCCAAGGAACTGAAGCTTTCTTT	CASSPLTGGQGTEAFF
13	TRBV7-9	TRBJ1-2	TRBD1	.	TGTGCCAGCAGCCGGACAGGGTTTAGCGGCTACACCTTC	CASSRTGFSGYTF
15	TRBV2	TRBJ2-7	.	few	TGTGCCAGCAGGGAGTCAGCGGGTGGGACCTACGAGCAGTACTTC	CASRESAGGTYEQYF
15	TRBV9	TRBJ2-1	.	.	TGTGCCAGCAGCGTAAGGGGCAGGGGTTACGATGAGCAGTTCTTC	CASSVRGRGYDEQFF
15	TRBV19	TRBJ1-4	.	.	TGTGCCAGTAACGGAGGGGACGGCACTAATGAAAAACTGTTTTTT	CASNGGDGTNEKLFF
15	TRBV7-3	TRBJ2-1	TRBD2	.	TGTGCCAGCAGCAACTCTAGCGGGGCGTGTAATGAGCAGTTCTTC	CASSNSSGACNEQFF
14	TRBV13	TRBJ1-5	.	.	TGTGCCAGCAGCTTAGGGACAGTCAATCAGCCCCAGCATTTT	CASSLGTVNQPQHF
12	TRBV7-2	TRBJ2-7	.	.	TGTGCCAGCAGCTTACTCGGGTACGAGCAGTACTTC	CASSLLGYEQYF
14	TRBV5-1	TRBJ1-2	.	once	TGCGCCAGCAGCTTGGACAGGGAGAACTATGGCTACACCTTC	CASSLDRENYGYTF
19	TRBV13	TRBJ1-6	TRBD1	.	TGTGCCAGCAGCTTTTTTGACAGGGGGCTGTCCCACTATAATTCACCCCTCCACTTT	CASSFFDRGLSHYNSPLHF
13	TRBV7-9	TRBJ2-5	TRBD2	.	TGTGCCAGCAGCTCCCCGGGCGGGGGAACCCAGTACTTC	CASSSPGGGTQYF
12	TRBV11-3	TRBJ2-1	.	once	TGTGCCAGCAGCTTAGGGGCGTGGGAGCAGTTCTTC	CASSLGAWEQFF